Listed here is a single TCR beta chain. This CDR3 comprises 11 residues. Germline V gives CDR1 DFQATT, CDR2 SNEGSKA (reference sequence). V lost 6 bases, J lost 5 bases, and 10 bases lay in between. These data belong to a study of graft-versus-host responses after intestinal transplantation. The wider study: Anti-thymocyte globulin served as induction for all recipients, who then took tacrolimus and steroids for two to three years.

Overall study results and limits: There was an association between peak levels of circulating GvH clones and early post-transplant HvG declines.

Responders (roughly 200,000, CFSE-labeled) met roughly 200,000 stimulators that were irradiated and violet-dye-labeled. Sorting after the reaction isolated proliferating CFSE-low CD3+CD4+ and CD3+CD8+ responders. Only in-frame clones appear in the TCRdb table, and some are missing; sequencing was by immunoSEQ multiplex PCR. The sample shows about 14,000 clones, approximately 38% of them seen only once. This TCR was recovered from a human patient who received an intestinal transplant. This chain links TRBV20-1 with TRBJ1-2; D is unclear. Material: alloreactive CD8+ T cells from a mixed lymphocyte reaction culture, obtained before intestinal transplant. Subset reported: CFSE-low proliferating T cells sorted from roughly six-day pre-transplant mixed lymphocyte reaction (GvH or HvG direction). The CDR3 protein is CSATTDYGYTF. In DNA form, the CDR3 reads TGCAGTGCGACGACTGATTATGGCTACACCTTC.